One sample yielded the 16 T cell receptor beta chains listed below, sequenced in a study of tumor and adjacent non-tumor tissue in lung cancer (dated by TCRdb to the late 2010s). Libraries were prepared through multiplex PCR. The sequencer was an Illumina HiSeq 2500. TCRbeta libraries were built by three rounds of nested PCR using primers (Table S4), following protocols modified from ARM-PCR. Through fastp at Q25 and MiXCR, TCRdb rebuilt clones from the public reads, retaining in-frame beta chains. Rows with a matching CDR3 protein are joined into one entry that keeps the most common DNA and genes. The sample records about 85,000 distinct CDR3 sequences, about three fifths of which are singletons. The ten largest clones capture about 15% of the sample. RNA was isolated from bulk, unsorted tissue, and RNA quality was assessed with a NanoDrop ND-1000 and an Agilent 2100. Sequencing was performed on lung tumor tissue. The receptors here all came from a man between 70 and 80 years old with non-small cell lung cancer.

On this clonotype itself: The junction departs from germline at one end; a sequencing error may be responsible. The chain links TRBV4-1 to TRBJ2-7; tentatively, D is TRBD1 (6 bases). The CDR3 covers 15 residues. Germline assignment: CDR1 MGHRA and CDR2 YSYEKL. Here the CDR3 DNA reads TGCGCCAGCAGTCAAGTGGGGACAAGCACGTACAAGCAGTACTTC. This translates into CASSQVGTSTYKQYF.

About this clonotype: At one end the junction does not follow the germline gene, possibly because of a read error. V and J are TRBV10-3 and TRBJ1-1; 10 positions match TRBD1. Germline V gives CDR1 ENHRY, CDR2 SYGVKD. This CDR3 has 14 amino acids. This CDR3 is CVLRKDRGYTEALF. The CDR3 DNA follows: TGTGTCCTCAGGAAGGACAGGGGGTATACTGAAGCTCTCTTT.

This clonotype was observed a handful of times. V usage is TRBV20-1 and J usage is TRBJ2-6; TRBD1 or TRBD2 may be the D gene (5 bases each). This CDR3 contains 15 residues. Trimming took off 3 bases at V and 4 bases at J, with 13 bases between the two ends. Germline assignment: CDR1 DFQATT and CDR2 SNEGSKA (reference sequence). In DNA form, the CDR3 reads TGCAGTGCTAGTAGGGGAGCCCCCGGGGCCAACGTCCTGACTTTC. It translates to CSASRGAPGANVLTF.

The V and J genes are TRBV28 and TRBJ2-2, with D hard to call. Trimming stripped 3 bases from V and 8 bases from J, with 22 bases between. Germline V gives CDR1 MDHEN, CDR2 SYDVKM. The CDR3 totals 17 residues. The CDR3 DNA reads TGTGCCAGCAGTTTCCCGTCACAAGTCGTGGGCACTGGGGAGCTGTTTTTT. Translation gives CASSFPSQVVGTGELFF.

This clonotype was counted only a few times. Likely a read error: the CDR3 ends without its conserved phenylalanine or tryptophan. The chain couples TRBV24-1 to TRBJ2-1; no definite D call. Germline V gene lookup returns CDR1 KGHDR and CDR2 SFDVKD. The CDR3 length is 16 residues. The CDR3 nucleotides are TGTGCCACCAGTGATCCCAGGATCGGTTCCTACAATGGGCAGTTCCTC. Translation gives CATSDPRIGSYNGQFL.

The J gene is TRBJ2-7, the V gene TRBV29-1; TRBD2 is a possible D gene (6 bases). V was trimmed by 7 bases and J by 5 bases, leaving 15 bases between them. This CDR3 contains 12 residues. From germline, CDR1 is SQVTM and CDR2 ANQGSEA. The CDR3 DNA follows: TGCAGCGACGGCTCTAGCGCCGACGAGCAGTACTTC. The encoded protein is CSDGSSADEQYF.

Points on this clonotype: Compared with germline, one end of the junction differs, possibly owing to a read error. This sequence joins TRBV11-2 and TRBJ2-7; a weak D match, TRBD1 (6 bases). There are 14 residues in the CDR3. Germline lookup yields CDR1 SGHAT and CDR2 FQNNGV. CDR3 region: CTSRLRGGSYEQYF. The DNA of the CDR3 is TGTACCAGCAGGCTCCGAGGGGGAAGCTACGAGCAGTACTTC.

As to this clonotype: The junction departs from germline at one end; a sequencing error may be responsible. V and J are TRBV6-5 and TRBJ1-6; D is unresolved. Germline V lookup: CDR1 MNHEY, CDR2 SVGAGI. The CDR3 sequence is 17 residues long. The DNA for the CDR3 is TGTGCCAGCAGTTACTCGTCCCGTAAAGGGTACAGTCCACCCCCCCACTTT. It encodes CASSYSSRKGYSPPPHF.

The rearrangement joins TRBV7-8 to TRBJ2-7, with D maybe TRBD2 (7 bases). Per the germline V gene, CDR1 is SGHVS and CDR2 is FQNEAQ. The CDR3 is 14 amino acids. Between the trimmed V and J ends, which lost 1 base and 2 bases, there was a span of 9 bases. DNA for the CDR3: TGTGCCAGCAGCTTAGTGGGGGGGCCCTACGAGCAGTACTTC. Translation: CASSLVGGPYEQYF.

Remarks on this clonotype: A much larger clone sits a single nucleotide away, making a read error possible. This chain joins TRBV24-1 and TRBJ2-2; 12 positions agree with TRBD1. CDR1 KGHDR and CDR2 SFDVKD come from the germline V gene. This CDR3 region has 18 residues. V was pared by 3 bases and J by 5 bases, with 9 bases of the junction left unmatched. The CDR3 region is CATSDTEGQGARTGELFF. In nucleotides, the CDR3 is TGTGCCACCAGTGATACAGAGGGACAGGGGGCGCGGACCGGGGAGCTGTTTTTT.

Note on this clonotype: A single base separates this from a much larger clone, so it may be a read error. The gene calls are TRBV5-1 and TRBJ2-5; D ambiguous. This CDR3 region has 16 residues. CDR1 is SGHRS and CDR2 is YFSETQ in the germline V gene. The CDR3 nucleotides are TGCGCCGGCAGCTTGGCCCGAATTACAACCGGAGAGACCCAGTACTTC. Residues: CAGSLARITTGETQYF.

This clonotype came up once. One end of the junction does not line up with germline, which may come from a read error. The chain joins TRBV12-3 or TRBV12-4 to TRBJ2-1; D is unresolved. This CDR3 spans 14 amino acids. CDR3 bases: TGTGCTAGCAGGCCAACCAAGTCCTACAATGAGCAGTTCTTC. Its translation: CASRPTKSYNEQFF.

Concerning this clonotype itself: A much larger clone lies a single base off, so this may be a read error. Without the conserved terminal phenylalanine or tryptophan, this CDR3 likely stems from a read error. The rearrangement uses TRBV14 and TRBJ1-1, with 7 nucleotides matching TRBD1. The germline V gene has CDR1 SGHDN and CDR2 FVKESK. V trimming: 0 bases; J trimming: 3 bases; junction bases outside the gene matches: 1. The CDR3 sequence is 14 residues long. The CDR3 protein is CASSQDQGDTEAFL. CDR3 nucleotides: TGTGCCAGCAGCCAAGACCAGGGGGACACTGAAGCTTTCCTT.

As concerns this clonotype: A much larger clone sits a single nucleotide away, making a read error possible. The J gene is TRBJ1-5, the V gene TRBV28, with D possibly TRBD1 on 5 matching bases. The CDR3 contains 19 residues. Trimming shortened V by 5 bases and J by 0 bases, and 23 bases separated the two germline ends. Per germline, CDR1 MDHEN and CDR2 SYDVKM. CDR3 protein: CASSTPIGASFYSNQPQHF. The CDR3, as DNA: TGTGCCAGCAGTACACCCATTGGGGCTTCTTTCTATAGCAATCAGCCCCAGCATTTT.

The chain joins TRBV29-1 to TRBJ1-5; TRBD1 aligns across 7 bases. In germline, CDR1 is SQVTM, CDR2 ANQGSEA. The ends lost 6 bases at V and 7 bases at J; junction bases unmatched: 9. This CDR3 spans 13 amino acids. As DNA, the CDR3 is TGCAGCGTAGATACAGGGGTAGACCAGCCCCAGCATTTT. Residues: CSVDTGVDQPQHF. Variable domain in full (rest from reference TRBV29-1 and TRBJ1-5): SAVISQKPSRDICQRGTSLTIQCQVDSQVTMMFWYRQQPGQSLTLIATANQGSEATYESGFVIDKFPISRPNLTFSTLTVSNMSPEDSSIYLCSVDTGVDQPQHFGDGTRLSIL.

Regarding this clonotype: Being one base from a much bigger clone, this may be a read error. The chain is built from TRBV29-1 and TRBJ2-7; tentatively, D is TRBD1 (6 bases). V was shortened by 1 base and J by 0 bases, with 16 bases between the two germline ends. Per the germline V gene, CDR1 is SQVTM and CDR2 is ANQGSEA. The CDR3 covers 16 residues. Written as DNA, the CDR3 is TGCAGCGTTGAAGCCGGGCAGGGGTCCCTCTCCTACGAGCAGTACTTC. Translation gives CSVEAGQGSLSYEQYF.